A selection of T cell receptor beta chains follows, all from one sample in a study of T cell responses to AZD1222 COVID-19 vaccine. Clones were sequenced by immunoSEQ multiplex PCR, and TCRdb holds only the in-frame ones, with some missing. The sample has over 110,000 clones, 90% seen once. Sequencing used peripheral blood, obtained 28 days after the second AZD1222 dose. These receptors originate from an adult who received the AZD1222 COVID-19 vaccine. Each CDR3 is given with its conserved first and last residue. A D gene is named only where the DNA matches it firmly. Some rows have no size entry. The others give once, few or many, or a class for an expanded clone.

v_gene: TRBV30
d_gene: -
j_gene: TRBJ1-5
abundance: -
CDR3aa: CAWSGANPLQPQHF
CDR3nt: TGTGCCTGGAGTGGGGCCAATCCTCTGCAGCCCCAGCATTTT

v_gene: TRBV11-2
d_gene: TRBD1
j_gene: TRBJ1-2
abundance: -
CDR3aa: CASSFNRGDGYTF
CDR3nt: TGTGCCAGCAGCTTTAACAGGGGGGATGGCTACACCTTC

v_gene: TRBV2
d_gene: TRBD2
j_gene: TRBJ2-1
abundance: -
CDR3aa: CASSDGLAGGPHEQFF
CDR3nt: TGTGCCAGCAGTGACGGGCTAGCGGGAGGCCCGCATGAGCAGTTCTTC

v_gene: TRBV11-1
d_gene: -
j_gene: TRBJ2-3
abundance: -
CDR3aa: CASSLLPDGGTDTQYF
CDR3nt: TGTGCCAGCAGCCTTCTTCCCGACGGAGGCACAGATACGCAGTATTTT

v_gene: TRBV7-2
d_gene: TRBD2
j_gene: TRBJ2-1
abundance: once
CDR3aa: CASSTTGTRDYNEQFF
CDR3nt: TGTGCCAGCAGCACCACCGGGACTAGGGACTACAATGAGCAGTTCTTC

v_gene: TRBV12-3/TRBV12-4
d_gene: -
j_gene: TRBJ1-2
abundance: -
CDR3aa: CASTLVDGYTF
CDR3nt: TGTGCCAGCACCTTAGTCGACGGCTACACCTTC

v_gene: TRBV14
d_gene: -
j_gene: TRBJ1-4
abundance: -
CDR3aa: CASSQGLGQLNEKLFF
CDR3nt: TGTGCCAGCAGCCAAGGACTTGGACAGCTTAATGAAAAACTGTTTTTT

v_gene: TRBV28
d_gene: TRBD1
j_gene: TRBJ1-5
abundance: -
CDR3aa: CASSSGQRHQPQHF
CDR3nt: TGTGCCAGCAGCTCGGGACAGAGACATCAGCCCCAGCATTTT

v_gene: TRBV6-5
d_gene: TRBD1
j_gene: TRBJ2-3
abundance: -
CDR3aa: CASSQQGATDTQYF
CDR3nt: TGTGCCAGCAGTCAACAGGGGGCGACAGATACGCAGTATTTT

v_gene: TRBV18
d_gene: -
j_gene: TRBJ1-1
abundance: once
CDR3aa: CASSKGRDTEAFF
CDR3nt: TGTGCCAGCTCTAAAGGGCGGGACACTGAAGCTTTCTTT

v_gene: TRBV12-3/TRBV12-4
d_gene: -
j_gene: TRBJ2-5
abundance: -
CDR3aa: CASSRRQGETQYF
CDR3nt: TGTGCCAGCAGTCGACGGCAGGGAGAGACCCAGTACTTC

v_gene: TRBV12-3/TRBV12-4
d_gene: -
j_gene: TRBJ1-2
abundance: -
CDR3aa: CASSLGYGYTF
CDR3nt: TGTGCCAGCAGCCTCGGCTATGGCTACACCTTC

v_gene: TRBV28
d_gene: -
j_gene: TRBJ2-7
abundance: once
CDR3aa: CASSLETSTYEQYF
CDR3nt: TGTGCCAGCAGTTTAGAAACATCCACCTACGAGCAGTACTTC

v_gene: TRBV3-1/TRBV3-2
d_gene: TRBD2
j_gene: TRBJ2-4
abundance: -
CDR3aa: CASSHLAGSAKNIQYF
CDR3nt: TGTGCCAGCAGCCACCTAGCGGGATCCGCCAAAAACATTCAGTACTTC

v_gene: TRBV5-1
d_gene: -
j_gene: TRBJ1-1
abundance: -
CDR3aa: CASSAAGGNTEAFF
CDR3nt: TGCGCCAGCAGCGCAGCAGGAGGGAACACTGAAGCTTTCTTT

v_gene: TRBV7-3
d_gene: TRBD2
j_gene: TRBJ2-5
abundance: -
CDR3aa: CASSPAGRETQYF
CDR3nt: TGTGCCAGCAGCCCGGCCGGGAGGGAGACCCAGTACTTC

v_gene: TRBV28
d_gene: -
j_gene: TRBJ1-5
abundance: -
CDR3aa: CASSSAKISNQPQHF
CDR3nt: TGTGCCAGCAGTTCGGCCAAGATTAGCAATCAGCCCCAGCATTTT

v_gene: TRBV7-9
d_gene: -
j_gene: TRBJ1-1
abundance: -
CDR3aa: CASRGRNTEAFF
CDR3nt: TGTGCCAGCCGGGGGAGGAACACTGAAGCTTTCTTT

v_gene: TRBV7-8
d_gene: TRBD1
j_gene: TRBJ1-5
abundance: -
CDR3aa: CASSDREDQPQHF
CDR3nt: TGTGCCAGCTCCGACAGGGAGGATCAGCCCCAGCATTTT

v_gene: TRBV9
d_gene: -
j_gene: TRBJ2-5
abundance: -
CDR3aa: CASSPRLSIWSETQYF
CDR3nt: TGTGCCAGCAGCCCCAGACTTAGCATCTGGTCAGAGACCCAGTACTTC

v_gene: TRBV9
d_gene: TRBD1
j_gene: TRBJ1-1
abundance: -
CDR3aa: CASSVGGGTGVIEAFF
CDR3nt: TGTGCCAGCAGCGTAGGAGGGGGAACAGGGGTTATTGAAGCTTTCTTT

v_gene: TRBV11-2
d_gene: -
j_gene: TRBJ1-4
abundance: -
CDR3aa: CASSLDRGVAGKLFF
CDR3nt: TGTGCCAGCAGCTTAGATCGGGGGGTTGCGGGAAAACTGTTTTTT

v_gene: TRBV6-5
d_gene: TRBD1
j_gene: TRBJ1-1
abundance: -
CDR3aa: CASRLTGDGNTEAFF
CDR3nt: TGTGCCAGCAGACTTACAGGGGACGGGAACACTGAAGCTTTCTTT

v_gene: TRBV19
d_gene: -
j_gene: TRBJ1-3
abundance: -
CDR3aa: CASSMGRWVSGNTIYF
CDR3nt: TGTGCCAGTAGTATGGGGCGTTGGGTGTCGGGAAACACCATATATTTT

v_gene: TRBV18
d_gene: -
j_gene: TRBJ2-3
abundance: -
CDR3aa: CASSKNTDTQYF
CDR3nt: TGTGCCAGCTCAAAGAACACAGATACGCAGTATTTT

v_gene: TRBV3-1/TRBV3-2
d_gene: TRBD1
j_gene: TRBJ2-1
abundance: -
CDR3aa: CASSQRFGQGVYNEQFF
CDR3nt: TGTGCCAGCAGCCAAAGGTTTGGACAGGGGGTCTACAATGAGCAGTTCTTC

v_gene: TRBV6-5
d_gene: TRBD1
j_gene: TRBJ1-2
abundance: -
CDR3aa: CASSRDREGYGYTF
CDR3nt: TGTGCCAGCAGTAGGGACAGGGAAGGGTATGGCTACACCTTC

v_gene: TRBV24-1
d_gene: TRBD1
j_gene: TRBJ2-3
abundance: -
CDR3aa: CATSSQGASSTDTQYF
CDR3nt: TGTGCCACTTCCAGCCAGGGGGCTTCTAGCACAGATACGCAGTATTTT

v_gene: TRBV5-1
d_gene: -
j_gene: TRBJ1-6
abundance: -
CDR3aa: CASSPAGQEGSPLHF
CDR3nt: TGCGCCAGCAGCCCGGCAGGGCAGGAAGGATCACCCCTCCACTTT

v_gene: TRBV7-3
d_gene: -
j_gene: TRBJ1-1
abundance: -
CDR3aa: CASSLTGASEAFF
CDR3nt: TGTGCCAGCAGCTTAACGGGGGCATCTGAAGCTTTCTTT